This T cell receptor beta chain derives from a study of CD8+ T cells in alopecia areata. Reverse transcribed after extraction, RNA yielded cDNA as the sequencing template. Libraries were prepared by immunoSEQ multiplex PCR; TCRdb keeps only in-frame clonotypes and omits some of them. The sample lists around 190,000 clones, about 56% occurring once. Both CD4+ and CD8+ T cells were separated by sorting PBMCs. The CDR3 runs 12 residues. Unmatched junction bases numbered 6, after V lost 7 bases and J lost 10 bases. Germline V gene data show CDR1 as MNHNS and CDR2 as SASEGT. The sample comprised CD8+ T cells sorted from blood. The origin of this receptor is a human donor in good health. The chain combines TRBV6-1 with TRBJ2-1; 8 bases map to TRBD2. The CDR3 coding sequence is TGTGCCAGCAACGGGGGGGCTAACGAGCAGTTCTTC. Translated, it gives CASNGGANEQFF.